The clone carrying this T cell receptor (beta chain) was picked up a small number of times. The target antigen is unknown. This sample is part of a study of CD8 T cells in ankylosing spondylitis. Scientists made TCR beta libraries using quantitative 5'-RACE with molecular barcodes. Each CDR3 protein gets one entry after TCRdb re-called the 5' RACE reads with MiXCR. The sample has some 340,000 distinct CDR3 sequences; over 12% are singletons. Points from the study as a whole: Within ankylosing spondylitis blood, a TCR beta motif made up of several highly homologous variants appeared to be characteristic. Clones linked to disease were reported to show significant enrichment in matched ankylosing spondylitis synovial fluid. A subset of motif variants has previously been described in the synovial fluid and blood of reactive arthritis.

Material: blood, either unsorted or a sorted T cell fraction (not recorded which). The receptor's source is a male donor with ankylosing spondylitis or in good health (not recorded which).

CDR3 DNA: TGTGCCAGCAGCCAAGGCGCGGGGAGCTACGAGCAGTACTTC. The encoded protein is CASSQGAGSYEQYF. The gene calls are TRBV3-1 and TRBJ2-7, with D perhaps TRBD2 (6 bases). Trimming shortened V by 1 base and J by 3 bases, and 10 bases separated the two germline ends. Germline V gives CDR1 LGHDT, CDR2 YNNKEL (reference sequence). There are 14 residues in the CDR3.